This T cell receptor (beta chain) appears in the sequencing data of a study of Tregs in tolerant kidney transplant recipients. Study-level points and caveats: Nucleotide sequences could not be compared across some patients' samples due to primer changes. Tolerant patients' donor-specific Tregs expanded beyond overall Tregs, suggesting antigen-driven growth. Findings come from small patient numbers and require larger validation.

Related graft donors supplied nonmyeloablative bone marrow transplants, and mixed chimerism was transient. Unstimulated Tregs (CD4+CD25+CD127-) and CD4+CD25- non-Tregs were sorted from PBMCs. V lost 6 bases and J lost 7; bases outside the gene matches: 15. Germline CDR1 is MNHEY and CDR2 is SMNVEV (reference sequence). The CDR3 extends over 18 amino acids. Regarding this clone: Its antigen remains unknown.

TCRdb's copy holds only in-frame clones and misses some; the assay was immunoSEQ multiplex PCR. In the table there are roughly 50,000 clones, around 90% of which are singletons. The sequenced sample was CD8+ T cells from blood (PBMCs), obtained 12 months after the transplant. This receptor was taken from a human patient who received a combined kidney and bone marrow transplant. Some of these T cells may belong to the graft donor. V gene TRBV27 combines with J gene TRBJ2-2, with 12 positions matching TRBD2. In nucleotides, the CDR3 is TGTGCCAGCAGCACTTCCTCGACTAGCGGGAGAATAGTCGGGGAGCTGTTTTTT. This gives the protein CASSTSSTSGRIVGELFF.